A single sample gave rise to the 5 T cell receptor beta chains below, sequenced in a study of shared clonotypes between healthy human individuals. Clones were read by immunoSEQ multiplex PCR, and TCRdb kept only the in-frame ones, dropping some. The sample carries under 350,000 clones, around 90% recorded once. Specimen: memory CD8+ T cells sorted from blood. Noted subset: CD45RO+ cells pooled with CCR7-negative TemRA cells. The receptors derive from a man between 18 and 35 years old in good health.

This chain connects TRBV27 to TRBJ2-7; TRBD1 might be the D (5 bases). The CDR3 has 14 residues. Germline V lookup: CDR1 MNHEY, CDR2 SMNVEV (reference sequence). Between the trimmed V and J ends, which lost 2 bases and 0 bases, there was a span of 8 bases. The chain's CDR3 is CASSLRGISYEQYF. DNA of the CDR3: TGTGCCAGCAGTTTAAGGGGAATCTCCTACGAGCAGTACTTC.

The chain combines TRBV4-1 with TRBJ1-6; D may be TRBD1 (5 bases). The germline V gene encodes CDR1 MGHRA and CDR2 YSYEKL. The CDR3 extends over 18 amino acids. The V end was cut by 3 bases, the J end by 4 bases, with 19 bases between. The CDR3 bases are TGCGCCAGCAGCCAGGGGAGGGGTGGGCTGTATTATAATTCACCCCTCCACTTT. Translation gives CASSQGRGGLYYNSPLHF.

This chain joins TRBV27 and TRBJ2-3; 8 nucleotides match TRBD2. The V gene end was trimmed by 6 bases and the J gene end by 3 bases; junction bases not matched to a gene: 8. This CDR3 region has 15 residues. Germline-derived CDR1 and CDR2 are MNHEY and SMNVEV (reference sequence). The CDR3 DNA is TGTGCCAGCAGCTACGACCGCGGGGGGACAGATACGCAGTATTTT. Protein product: CASSYDRGGTDTQYF.

The J gene is TRBJ2-1, the V gene TRBV5-6; weak D call: TRBD2 (5 bases). The CDR3 runs to 17 residues. Trimming took 0 bases from V and 0 from J, leaving 13 bases between them. The germline V gene has CDR1 SGHDT and CDR2 YYEEEE. In nucleotides, the CDR3 is TGTGCCAGCAGCTTGGTTGGGGTAGCGAGCTCCTACAATGAGCAGTTCTTC. Amino acids: CASSLVGVASSYNEQFF. Full variable domain (outside the CDR3, taken from reference TRBV5-6 and TRBJ2-1): DAGVTQSPTHLIKTRGQQVTLRCSPKSGHDTVSWYQQALGQGPQFIFQYYEEEERQRGNFPDRFSGHQFPNYSSELNVNALLLGDSALYLCASSLVGVASSYNEQFFGPGTRLTVL.

A note on this clone: One end of the junction does not line up with germline, which may come from a read error. CDR3 protein: CASSPGLAGAETQYF. CDR3 coding DNA: TGTGCTAGCAGCCCCGGACTAGCGGGAGCCGAGACCCAGTACTTC. The rearrangement uses TRBV7-7 and TRBJ2-5; 13 nucleotides match TRBD2. CDR1 and CDR2 (germline): SSHAT, FNYEAQ (reference sequence). This CDR3 region has 15 residues.